This TCR beta chain was retrieved from a study of T cells in Graves' hyperthyroidism and ophthalmopathy. Turning to the study itself: Peripheral blood was drawn at first diagnosis, prior to all treatment. Study-wide results and caveats: Expanded thyroid clonotypes (above 0.001) were mostly also found in blood.

The investigators amplified TCR beta CDR3 regions from RNA transcripts. During a first-round RT-PCR of the TCR CDR3, the HTBI primer set was used. TCRdb re-called the multiplex PCR reads through MiXCR, storing one row per CDR3 protein. Of fewer than 650,000 distinct CDR3 sequences in the sample, 14% are singletons; the top ten hold more than 11%. Ten or more counts support this clonotype. Antigen unknown. In patients aged 18 to 65, hyperthyroidism was newly diagnosed, with duration under 2 months. Thyroid ultrasound, orbital computed tomography, clinical symptoms, and serum thyroxine and TRAb underpinned diagnoses. This clonotype originated in a woman in her thirties or forties with Graves' hyperthyroidism. The specimen was blood.

The DNA of the CDR3 is TGTGCCAGCGGGACAGGTTCCGCTTCTGGGGCCAACGTCCTGACTTTC. Its protein product is CASGTGSASGANVLTF. The V call is TRBV28, the J call TRBJ2-6; 8 bases agree with TRBD1. This CDR3 has 16 residues. CDR1 and CDR2 (germline): MDHEN, SYDVKM. V was clipped by 8 bases and J by 1 base; unmatched bases: 7.